This note documents a single TCR beta chain sequence. No antigen is known for it. Only in-frame clones appear in the TCRdb table, and some are missing; sequencing was by immunoSEQ multiplex PCR. The table lists 18,000 or so clones, about 73% of them singletons. The data were taken from a study of CD4 T cells in relation to SARS-CoV-2 and coronaviruses. Study-wide context: The negative reference was HIV-1 Nef peptide pool or peptide-free culture.

CDR1 and CDR2 from the germline V gene are KGHSH and LQKENI. CDR3 length: 15 residues. Trimming took 0 bases from V and 8 from J; bases not matched to a gene: 6. Before the COVID-19 pandemic, during about 2011-2019, CD4+ T cells were taken from unexposed donors. The cells were cultured for under 13 days before CD4+ T cells were isolated. As cell numbers allowed, unexposed-donor CD4+ T cells faced SARS-CoV-2 S/N and four cold-coronavirus spikes. The receptor comes from a human donor in good health. Sequenced sample: CD4+ T cells from PBMCs, cultured in vitro. V is TRBV18 and J is TRBJ2-1; 8 bases map to TRBD2. CDR3 bases: TGTGCCAGCTCACCACCAGCGGGAGCCCCCCATGAGCAGTTCTTC. Encoded protein: CASSPPAGAPHEQFF.